The rows below give T cell receptor beta chains drawn from one sample of a study of beta chain features in type 1 diabetes. Clones were read by immunoSEQ multiplex PCR, and TCRdb kept only the in-frame ones, dropping some. Among a few hundred thousand clones listed, around 10% were seen once. Sequenced input: central memory CD4+ T cells from blood. These receptors were collected from a man in his thirties or forties with type 1 diabetes. Both conserved end residues are part of each CDR3. D genes are given only for firm matches. Clone size appears in some rows only: once, few, many, or a class for an expanded clone.

V gene,J gene,D gene,clone size,CDR3 protein,CDR3 DNA
TRBV9,TRBJ2-1,.,few,CASSVDSGSYNEQFF,TGTGCCAGCAGCGTTGATAGCGGCTCCTACAATGAGCAGTTCTTC
TRBV28,TRBJ1-2,TRBD1,.,CASRDRAPLTF,TGTGCCAGCAGAGACAGGGCTCCTCTCACCTTC
TRBV10-3,TRBJ1-1,.,few,CAISEWSQGTEAFF,TGTGCCATCAGTGAGTGGAGTCAGGGGACTGAAGCTTTCTTT
TRBV4-3,TRBJ1-5,TRBD1,.,CASSQELGQGNQPQHF,TGCGCCAGCAGCCAAGAATTGGGACAGGGAAATCAGCCCCAGCATTTT
TRBV11-3,TRBJ2-5,.,few,CASSLSGPQETQYF,TGTGCCAGCAGCTTATCGGGCCCCCAAGAGACCCAGTACTTC
TRBV28,TRBJ2-1,.,.,CASSLFGQGERNEQFF,TGTGCCAGCAGTTTATTCGGGCAGGGCGAGAGAAATGAGCAGTTCTTC
TRBV4-3,TRBJ2-3,.,.,CASSQERGYTDTQYF,TGCGCCAGCAGCCAAGAGCGGGGCTACACAGATACGCAGTATTTT
TRBV5-1,TRBJ2-1,.,.,CASSLTTADSEQFF,TGCGCCAGCAGCTTGACGACTGCAGACAGTGAGCAGTTCTTC
TRBV7-3,TRBJ1-5,.,.,CASSPTPGQPQHF,TGTGCCAGCAGTCCCACGCCGGGTCAGCCCCAGCATTTT
TRBV7-3,TRBJ2-5,.,few,CASSLELEETQYF,TGTGCCAGCAGCTTAGAACTAGAAGAGACCCAGTACTTC
TRBV19,TRBJ1-2,TRBD1,few,CASSDRQGSYGYTF,TGTGCCAGTAGCGACCGACAGGGTTCCTATGGCTACACCTTC
TRBV6-6,TRBJ2-1,.,few,CASTSGTGKTGEQFF,TGTGCCAGCACCTCTGGGACGGGAAAAACCGGTGAGCAGTTCTTC
TRBV6-6,TRBJ2-5,.,few,CASTVQPSGTQYF,TGTGCCAGCACCGTACAGCCATCAGGGACCCAGTACTTC
TRBV27,TRBJ1-5,.,.,CASSFPIRGGRTTNQPQHF,TGTGCCAGCAGTTTCCCAATCCGGGGGGGGAGGACAACGAATCAGCCCCAGCATTTT
TRBV29-1,TRBJ2-1,TRBD1,few,CSVDRGKRNEQFF,TGCAGCGTGGACAGGGGAAAACGCAATGAGCAGTTCTTC
TRBV7-9,TRBJ2-5,TRBD1,few,CASIAFGTGKQETQYF,TGTGCCAGTATCGCCTTCGGGACAGGGAAACAAGAGACCCAGTACTTC
TRBV6-5,TRBJ1-2,.,.,CASSFLGANYGYTF,TGTGCCAGCAGCTTTTTGGGGGCTAACTATGGCTACACCTTC
TRBV6-6,TRBJ1-1,.,few,CASSQQGLENTEAFF,TGTGCCAGCAGTCAACAGGGACTAGAGAACACTGAAGCTTTCTTT
TRBV15,TRBJ2-1,TRBD2,.,CATTPGTSGSSSYNEQFF,TGTGCCACCACGCCCGGGACTAGCGGGTCCTCTTCCTACAATGAGCAGTTCTTC
TRBV5-1,TRBJ1-1,.,few,CASSSGVTAYNTEAFF,TGCGCCAGCAGCTCAGGAGTTACAGCCTACAACACTGAAGCTTTCTTT
TRBV7-7,TRBJ2-2,.,few,CATLGSGELFF,TGTGCCACCCTAGGGTCCGGGGAGCTGTTTTTT
TRBV30,TRBJ2-7,TRBD1,few,CAWSVGIGTGNEQYF,TGTGCCTGGAGTGTTGGGATCGGGACAGGGAACGAGCAGTACTTC
TRBV30,TRBJ1-6,TRBD1,few,CAWRARDRGDSPLHF,TGTGCCTGGAGGGCCCGGGACAGGGGAGATTCACCCCTCCACTTT
TRBV7-3,TRBJ2-7,.,few,CASSLNVQGTYEQYF,TGTGCCAGCAGCTTAAATGTACAGGGAACCTACGAGCAGTACTTC
TRBV6-5,TRBJ1-5,.,.,CASSYYENQPQHF,TGTGCCAGCAGTTACTACGAAAATCAGCCCCAGCATTTT
TRBV11-1,TRBJ2-7,.,.,CASSLNPDYEQYF,TGTGCCAGCAGCTTAAACCCCGATTACGAGCAGTACTTC
TRBV25-1,TRBJ2-1,.,many,CASSQGLGFNEQFF,TGTGCCAGCAGTCAGGGACTTGGATTCAATGAGCAGTTCTTC
TRBV5-4,TRBJ1-1,.,.,CASRPALNTEAFF,TGTGCCAGCAGGCCAGCTTTGAACACTGAAGCTTTCTTT
TRBV7-8,TRBJ2-1,.,.,CASSQRPSGFSYNEQFF,TGTGCCAGCAGCCAGAGGCCAAGCGGGTTCTCCTACAATGAGCAGTTCTTC
TRBV7-7,TRBJ2-7,TRBD1,few,CASSSTLGQASEQYF,TGTGCCAGCAGCTCGACTCTCGGACAGGCTAGCGAGCAGTACTTC
TRBV28,TRBJ1-5,TRBD1,few,CASSLPTGSNQPQHF,TGTGCCAGCAGTTTACCGACAGGGTCTAATCAGCCCCAGCATTTT
TRBV5-1,TRBJ2-7,TRBD1,.,CASSRRAGQGGEQYF,TGCGCCAGCAGCCGAAGGGCGGGACAGGGGGGCGAGCAGTACTTC
TRBV4-1,TRBJ2-3,TRBD1,.,CAGSRDSSTDTQYF,TGCGCCGGCAGTAGGGACAGCAGCACAGATACGCAGTATTTT
TRBV7-9,TRBJ2-7,.,.,CASSLTAGSYEQYF,TGTGCCAGCAGCTTAACGGCGGGAAGCTACGAGCAGTACTTC
TRBV9,TRBJ1-1,TRBD1,few,CASSVEEGAHTPAFF,TGTGCCAGCAGCGTAGAGGAGGGGGCCCATACCCCCGCTTTCTTT
TRBV7-2,TRBJ1-2,TRBD1,.,CASSPGRTGDNYGYTF,TGTGCCAGCAGCCCAGGACGGACAGGGGACAACTATGGCTACACCTTC
TRBV15,TRBJ1-3,.,.,CATSRGWDTIYF,TGTGCCACCAGCAGAGGTTGGGACACCATATATTTT
TRBV7-2,TRBJ2-3,.,.,CASSLAAYHTDTQYF,TGTGCCAGCAGCTTAGCAGCGTATCACACAGATACGCAGTATTTT
TRBV7-9,TRBJ2-3,.,few,CASSLAPRQDTQYF,TGTGCCAGCAGCTTAGCGCCCAGACAGGATACGCAGTATTTT
TRBV11-2,TRBJ2-2,TRBD2,.,CASSRGPSGGKNTGELFF,TGTGCCAGCAGCCGTGGGCCTAGCGGGGGAAAAAACACCGGGGAGCTGTTTTTT
TRBV6-5,TRBJ1-4,TRBD1,few,CASSYGTGDPNEKLFF,TGTGCCAGCAGTTACGGGACAGGGGACCCTAATGAAAAACTGTTTTTT
TRBV6-1,TRBJ2-3,.,few,CASSVSGADTQYF,TGTGCCAGCAGTGTGTCCGGGGCAGATACGCAGTATTTT
TRBV18,TRBJ1-2,.,few,CASSPPDRLNYGYTF,TGTGCCAGCTCACCACCCGACCGGCTGAACTATGGCTACACCTTC
TRBV6-6,TRBJ1-3,.,few,CASSFPASGNTIYF,TGTGCCAGCAGTTTCCCGGCTTCTGGAAACACCATATATTTT
TRBV27,TRBJ2-1,.,.,CASSSRLTSSYNEQFF,TGTGCCAGCAGCTCGCGACTGACTAGCTCCTACAATGAGCAGTTCTTC
TRBV18,TRBJ2-5,.,few,CASSPQTDLETQYF,TGTGCCAGCTCACCACAGACCGACCTCGAGACCCAGTACTTC
TRBV4-2,TRBJ2-1,TRBD2,few,CASSQGMSGGLAGDIYNEQFF,TGTGCCAGCAGCCAAGGGATGTCAGGGGGACTAGCGGGAGACATCTACAATGAGCAGTTCTTC
TRBV9,TRBJ2-5,.,.,CASSGRQAQETQYF,TGTGCCAGCAGCGGTCGACAGGCCCAAGAGACCCAGTACTTC
TRBV14,TRBJ2-1,.,many,CASSHRQSSYNEQFF,TGTGCCAGCAGCCATCGGCAGAGCTCCTACAATGAGCAGTTCTTC
TRBV5-8,TRBJ2-3,.,.,CASSLEPRTDTQYF,TGTGCCAGCAGCTTGGAACCGAGGACAGATACGCAGTATTTT
TRBV19,TRBJ1-1,.,few,CASSQGPSRNTEAFF,TGTGCCAGTAGTCAAGGACCTTCACGAAACACTGAAGCTTTCTTT
TRBV6-5,TRBJ1-4,TRBD1,few,CASSFSGGNEKLFF,TGTGCCAGCAGTTTCTCAGGGGGCAACGAAAAACTGTTTTTT
TRBV6-4,TRBJ2-3,.,.,CASSDSTTDTQYF,TGTGCCAGCAGTGACTCGACAACCGATACGCAGTATTTT